What follows are 12 T cell receptor beta chains derived from one specimen sequenced in a study of blood T cell repertoires in COVID-19. Profiling relied on immunoSEQ multiplex PCR, and the TCRdb table lists in-frame clones only, not all of them. The top ten hold roughly 0.53% of the sample, which has 170,000 or so clones, around 86% seen once. Sequenced input: peripheral blood. The receptors shown here come from a man aged 60-69 years with COVID-19, enrolled during active disease.

The chain couples TRBV5-6 to TRBJ1-3; 8 bases are shared with TRBD1. V shed 4 bases, J shed 2 bases, and the junction held 2 bases outside the gene matches. The CDR3 covers 14 residues. CDR1 is SGHDT, CDR2 YYEEEE, per germline. DNA for the CDR3: TGTGCCAGCAGCCTGGACAGGGCTGGAAACACCATATATTTT. Amino acid sequence: CASSLDRAGNTIYF.

The rearrangement joins TRBV27 to TRBJ1-2; D ambiguous. CDR3 size: 13 residues. CDR1 is MNHEY and CDR2 is SMNVEV in the germline V gene (reference sequence). V lost 3 bases to trimming and J lost 2 bases, with 7 bases between them. The CDR3 loop reads CASSFGQNYGYTF. The CDR3, as DNA: TGTGCCAGCAGTTTTGGGCAGAACTATGGCTACACCTTC.

This clone has only a few counts. V usage is TRBV6-1 and J usage is TRBJ1-2; 8 bases are shared with TRBD1. The trim removed 3 bases at V and 2 bases at J, leaving 2 bases unmatched. The CDR3 sequence is 14 residues long. Germline CDR1 MNHNS, CDR2 SASEGT. The CDR3 spells CASSDRGRNYGYTF. The CDR3 coding sequence is TGTGCCAGCAGTGACAGGGGGCGCAACTATGGCTACACCTTC.

The chain is built from TRBV4-3 and TRBJ1-3, with D hard to call. Trimming took off 1 base at V and 3 bases at J, with 10 bases between the two ends. CDR3 length: 15 amino acids. CDR1 and CDR2 from the germline V gene are LGHNA and YSLEER. CDR3 sequence reads: CASSQVWGGGNTIYF. CDR3 coding DNA: TGCGCCAGCAGCCAAGTGTGGGGAGGTGGAAACACCATATATTTT.

This clone was seen a single time. The rearrangement links TRBV5-6 to TRBJ1-4, with TRBD1 matching over 7 bases. V shed 4 bases, J shed 8 bases, and the junction held 5 bases outside the gene matches. The germline V gene has CDR1 SGHDT and CDR2 YYEEEE. The CDR3 is made up of 13 amino acids. CDR3 nucleotide sequence: TGTGCCAGCAGCCATGGGACAGAAGAAAAACTGTTTTTT. It encodes CASSHGTEEKLFF.

This clone has a handful of counts. The J gene is TRBJ1-1, the V gene TRBV2; TRBD1 matches 8 bases. Unmatched junction bases numbered 8, after V lost 7 bases and J lost 7 bases. The germline CDR1 and CDR2 sequences are SNHLY and FYNNEI. There are 13 residues in the CDR3. The CDR3 spells CASTSQGAGEAFF. The DNA of the CDR3 is TGTGCCAGCACCTCGCAGGGGGCCGGTGAAGCTTTCTTT.

The chain uses TRBV7-2 and TRBJ2-1, with TRBD2 matching over 9 bases. In germline, CDR1 is SGHTA, CDR2 FQGNSA. With 1 base clipped from V and 5 bases from J, the junction kept 6 bases outside the gene matches. The CDR3 length is 16 residues. This CDR3 reads CASSLGPSGTNNEQFF. DNA for the CDR3: TGTGCCAGCAGCTTAGGCCCTAGCGGGACCAACAATGAGCAGTTCTTC.

J is TRBJ1-4 and V is TRBV7-9; TRBD1 agrees at 8 bases. The V gene end was trimmed by 5 bases and the J gene end by 3 bases; junction bases not matched to a gene: 2. CDR1 is SEHNR and CDR2 is FQNEAQ in the germline V gene (reference sequence). CDR3 length: 14 residues. The CDR3 spells CASSRTGPNEKLFF. CDR3 coding DNA: TGTGCCAGCAGCCGGACAGGGCCTAATGAAAAACTGTTTTTT.

J is TRBJ2-7 and V is TRBV11-3, with 9 bases fitting TRBD1. After removal of 6 bases from V and 7 bases from J, the junction contained 13 bases not matched to a gene. This CDR3 spans 15 amino acids. In germline, CDR1 is SGHNT, CDR2 YENEEA. CDR3 residues: CASRTQQGAREEQYF. DNA of the CDR3: TGTGCCAGCAGAACACAACAGGGGGCACGTGAAGAGCAGTACTTC. Filled out from reference TRBV11-3 and TRBJ2-7, the complete variable domain reads EAGVVQSPRYKIIEKKQPVAFWCNPISGHNTLYWYLQNLGQGPELLIRYENEEAVDDSQLPKDRFSAERLKGVDSTLKIQPAELGDSAVYLCASRTQQGAREEQYFGPGTRLTVT.

This chain uses TRBV24-1 with TRBJ1-3, with 10 bases lining up with TRBD1. CDR1 is KGHDR, CDR2 SFDVKD, per germline. This CDR3 spans 16 amino acids. The V gene end was trimmed by 3 bases and the J gene end by 4 bases; junction bases not matched to a gene: 5. The CDR3 is CATSDTGQGKGNTIYF. The CDR3, as DNA: TGTGCCACCAGTGATACGGGACAGGGGAAAGGAAACACCATATATTTT.

This chain links TRBV29-1 with TRBJ2-1; 11 positions agree with TRBD2. Germline CDR1 and CDR2: SQVTM and ANQGSEA. This CDR3 comprises 15 residues. V lost 3 bases and J lost 8; bases outside the gene matches: 9. The CDR3 sequence: CSVDLLAGEIYEQFF. CDR3 coding DNA: TGCAGCGTTGACCTACTAGCGGGAGAGATCTATGAGCAGTTCTTC.

This clone has just a few counts. The chain joins TRBV18 to TRBJ1-1; D is unresolved. This CDR3 contains 13 residues. Germline V gene lookup returns CDR1 KGHSH and CDR2 LQKENI. The V gene lost 0 bases and the J gene lost 1 base, with 3 bases spanning the gap. The CDR3 sequence: CASSPPRNTEAFF. The CDR3 DNA is TGTGCCAGCTCACCACCGAGGAACACTGAAGCTTTCTTT.